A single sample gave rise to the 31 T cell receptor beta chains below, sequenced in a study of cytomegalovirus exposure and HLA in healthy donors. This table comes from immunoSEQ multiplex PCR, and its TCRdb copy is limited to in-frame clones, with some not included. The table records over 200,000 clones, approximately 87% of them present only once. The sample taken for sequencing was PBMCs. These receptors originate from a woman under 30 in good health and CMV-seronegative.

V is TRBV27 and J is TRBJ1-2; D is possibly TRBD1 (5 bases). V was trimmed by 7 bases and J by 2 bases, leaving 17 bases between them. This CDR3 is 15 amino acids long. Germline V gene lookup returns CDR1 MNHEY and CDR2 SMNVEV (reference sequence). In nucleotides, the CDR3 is TGTGCCAGCATGCAAGTTGGGGGAAGGAACTATGGCTACACCTTC. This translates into CASMQVGGRNYGYTF.

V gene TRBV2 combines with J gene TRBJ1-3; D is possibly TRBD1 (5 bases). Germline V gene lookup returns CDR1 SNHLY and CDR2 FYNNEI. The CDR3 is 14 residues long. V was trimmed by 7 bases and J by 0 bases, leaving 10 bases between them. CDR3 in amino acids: CASNSGYSGNTIYF. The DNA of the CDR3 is TGTGCCAGCAATTCAGGGTACTCTGGAAACACCATATATTTT.

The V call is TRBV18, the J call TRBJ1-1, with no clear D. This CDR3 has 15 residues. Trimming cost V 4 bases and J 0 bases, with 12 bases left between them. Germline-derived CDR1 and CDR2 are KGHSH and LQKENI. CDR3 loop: CASSLPVRMNTEAFF. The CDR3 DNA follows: TGTGCCAGCTCACTGCCAGTTCGCATGAACACTGAAGCTTTCTTT.

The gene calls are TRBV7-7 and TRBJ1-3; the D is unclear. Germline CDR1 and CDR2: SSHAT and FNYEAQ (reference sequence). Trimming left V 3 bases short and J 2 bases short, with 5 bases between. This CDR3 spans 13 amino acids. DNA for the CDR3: TGTGCCAGCAGCTTTACTCCTGGAAACACCATATATTTT. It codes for CASSFTPGNTIYF.

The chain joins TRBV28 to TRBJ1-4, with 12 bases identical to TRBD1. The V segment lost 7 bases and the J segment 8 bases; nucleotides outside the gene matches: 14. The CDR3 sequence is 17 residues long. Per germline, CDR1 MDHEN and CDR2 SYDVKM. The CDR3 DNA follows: TGTGCCAGCACCAGACCGGGACAGGGGGCCCGGTGGGAAAAACTGTTTTTT. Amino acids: CASTRPGQGARWEKLFF.

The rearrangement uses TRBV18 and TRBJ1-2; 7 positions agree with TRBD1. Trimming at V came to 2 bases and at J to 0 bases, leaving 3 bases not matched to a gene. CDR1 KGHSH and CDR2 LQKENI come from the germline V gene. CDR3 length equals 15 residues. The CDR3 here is CASSPSGGSNYGYTF. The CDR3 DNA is TGTGCCAGCTCACCATCAGGGGGTTCTAACTATGGCTACACCTTC.

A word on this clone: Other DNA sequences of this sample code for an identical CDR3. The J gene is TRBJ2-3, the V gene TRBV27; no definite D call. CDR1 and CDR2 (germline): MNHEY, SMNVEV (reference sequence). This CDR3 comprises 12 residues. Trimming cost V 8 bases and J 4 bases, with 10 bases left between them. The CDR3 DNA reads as TGTGCCAGCGGAAATCGCGCAGATACGCAGTATTTT. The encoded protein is CASGNRADTQYF.

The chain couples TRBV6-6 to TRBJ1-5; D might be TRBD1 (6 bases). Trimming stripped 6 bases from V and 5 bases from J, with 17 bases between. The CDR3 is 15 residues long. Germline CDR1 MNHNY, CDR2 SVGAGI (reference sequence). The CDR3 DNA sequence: TGTGCCAGCAGATCCCCAGGGGATGGCTATCAGCCCCAGCATTTT. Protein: CASRSPGDGYQPQHF.

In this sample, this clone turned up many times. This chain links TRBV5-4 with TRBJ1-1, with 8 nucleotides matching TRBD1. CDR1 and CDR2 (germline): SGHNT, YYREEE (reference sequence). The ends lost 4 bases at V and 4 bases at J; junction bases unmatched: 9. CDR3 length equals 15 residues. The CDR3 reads CASSGGQGGFTEAFF. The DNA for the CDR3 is TGTGCCAGCAGCGGCGGACAGGGCGGGTTCACTGAAGCTTTCTTT.

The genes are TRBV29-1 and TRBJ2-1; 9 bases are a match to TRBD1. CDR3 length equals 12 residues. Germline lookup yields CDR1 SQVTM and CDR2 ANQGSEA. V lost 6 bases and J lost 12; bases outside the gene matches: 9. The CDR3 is CSVGQGRVGQFF. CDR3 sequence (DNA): TGCAGCGTAGGACAGGGGAGAGTGGGGCAGTTCTTC.

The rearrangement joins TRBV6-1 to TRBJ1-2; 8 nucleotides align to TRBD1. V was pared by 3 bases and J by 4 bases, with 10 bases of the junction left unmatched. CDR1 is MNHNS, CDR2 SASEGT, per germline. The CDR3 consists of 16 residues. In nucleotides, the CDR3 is TGTGCCAGCAGTGATTATCCCACCGGACAGGGCTATGGCTACACCTTC. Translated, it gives CASSDYPTGQGYGYTF.

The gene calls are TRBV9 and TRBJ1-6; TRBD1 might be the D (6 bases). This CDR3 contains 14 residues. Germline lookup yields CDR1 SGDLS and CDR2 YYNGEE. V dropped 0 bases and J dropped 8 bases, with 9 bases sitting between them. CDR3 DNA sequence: TGTGCCAGCAGCGTAGGAGCAGGGGATTCACCCCTCCACTTT. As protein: CASSVGAGDSPLHF.

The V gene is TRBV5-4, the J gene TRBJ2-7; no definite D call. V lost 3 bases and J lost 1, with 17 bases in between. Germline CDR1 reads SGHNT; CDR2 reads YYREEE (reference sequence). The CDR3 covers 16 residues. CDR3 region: CASSSQRVSGSYEQYF. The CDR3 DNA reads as TGTGCCAGCAGCTCACAACGGGTCTCCGGTTCCTACGAGCAGTACTTC.

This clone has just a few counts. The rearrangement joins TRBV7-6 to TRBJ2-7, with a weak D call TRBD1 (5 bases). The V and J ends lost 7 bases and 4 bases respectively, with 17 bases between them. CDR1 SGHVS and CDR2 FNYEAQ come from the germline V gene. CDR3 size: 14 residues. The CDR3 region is CASTSTPDTYEQYF. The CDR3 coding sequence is TGTGCCAGCACCTCAACCCCGGACACTTACGAGCAGTACTTC.

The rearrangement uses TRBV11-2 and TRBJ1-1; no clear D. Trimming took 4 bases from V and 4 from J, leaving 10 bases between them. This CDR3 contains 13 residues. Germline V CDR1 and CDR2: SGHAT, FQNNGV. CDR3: CASSSLARTEAFF. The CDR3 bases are TGTGCCAGCAGCTCCCTTGCCCGCACTGAAGCTTTCTTT.

The CDR3 loop is CASSLGDRYTGELFF. The DNA of the CDR3 is TGCGCCAGCAGCTTGGGGGACAGGTACACCGGGGAGCTGTTTTTT. The rearrangement joins TRBV5-1 to TRBJ2-2, with TRBD1 matching over 8 bases. V was clipped by 0 bases and J by 3 bases; unmatched bases: 1. CDR3 size: 15 residues. Germline CDR1 SGHRS, CDR2 YFSETQ.

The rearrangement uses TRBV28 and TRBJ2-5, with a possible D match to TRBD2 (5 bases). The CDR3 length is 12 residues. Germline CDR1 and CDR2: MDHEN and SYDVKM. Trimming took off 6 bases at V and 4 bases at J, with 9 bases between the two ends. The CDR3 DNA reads TGTGCCAGCAGCCCCGAGGGAGAGACCCAGTACTTC. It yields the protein CASSPEGETQYF.

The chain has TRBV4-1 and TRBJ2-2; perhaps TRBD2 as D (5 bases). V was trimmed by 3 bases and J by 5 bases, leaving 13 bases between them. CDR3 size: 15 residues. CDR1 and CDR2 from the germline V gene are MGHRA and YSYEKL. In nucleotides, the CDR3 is TGCGCCAGCAGCCAGGGCCTGTCGGGAACCGGGGAGCTGTTTTTT. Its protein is CASSQGLSGTGELFF.

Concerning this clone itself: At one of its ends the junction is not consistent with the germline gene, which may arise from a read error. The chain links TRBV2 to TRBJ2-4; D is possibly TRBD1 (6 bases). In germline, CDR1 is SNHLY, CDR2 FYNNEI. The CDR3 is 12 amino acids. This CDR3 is CASSDFRTVLVF. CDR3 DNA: TGTGCCAGCAGTGATTTCCGGACAGTCTTGGTCTTC.

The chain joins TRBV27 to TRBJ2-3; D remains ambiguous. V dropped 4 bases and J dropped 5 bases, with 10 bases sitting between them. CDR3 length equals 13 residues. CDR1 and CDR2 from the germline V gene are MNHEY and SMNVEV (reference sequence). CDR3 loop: CASSSRPGDTQYF. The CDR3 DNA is TGTGCCAGCAGTTCCCGACCGGGAGATACGCAGTATTTT.

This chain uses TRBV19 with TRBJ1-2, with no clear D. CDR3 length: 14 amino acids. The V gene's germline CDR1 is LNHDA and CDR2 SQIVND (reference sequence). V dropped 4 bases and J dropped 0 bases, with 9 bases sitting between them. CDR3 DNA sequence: TGTGCCAGTAGTACCCTCCCAGCTAACTATGGCTACACCTTC. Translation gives CASSTLPANYGYTF.

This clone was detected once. The CDR3, as DNA: TGTGCCAGCAGCTTGCAGGGGATTAAGACTGAAGCTTTCTTT. Its protein is CASSLQGIKTEAFF. The V gene is TRBV5-4, the J gene TRBJ1-1; D is possibly TRBD1 (6 bases). CDR3 length: 14 amino acids. The ends were cut back, 1 base at V and 5 bases at J, with 12 bases in the middle. Germline V CDR1 and CDR2: SGHNT, YYREEE (reference sequence).

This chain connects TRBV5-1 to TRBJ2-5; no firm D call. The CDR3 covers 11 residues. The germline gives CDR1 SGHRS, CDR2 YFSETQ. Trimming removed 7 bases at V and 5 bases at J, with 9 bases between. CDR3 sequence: CASGFEETQYF. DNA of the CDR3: TGCGCCAGCGGGTTCGAGGAGACCCAGTACTTC. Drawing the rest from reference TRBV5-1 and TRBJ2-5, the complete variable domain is KAGVTQTPRYLIKTRGQQVTLSCSPISGHRSVSWYQQTPGQGLQFLFEYFSETQRNKGNFPGRFSGRQFSNSRSEMNVSTLELGDSALYLCASGFEETQYFGPGTRLLVL.

The CDR3 loop is CASSPDSNYGYTF. CDR3 DNA sequence: TGCGCCAGCAGTCCAGACAGTAACTATGGCTACACCTTC. The chain recombines TRBV5-1 with TRBJ1-2; D perhaps matches TRBD1 (5 bases). This CDR3 contains 13 residues. Trimming left V 5 bases short and J 1 base short, with 9 bases between. Germline CDR1 reads SGHRS; CDR2 reads YFSETQ. The variable domain in full, with the rest retrieved from reference TRBV5-1 and TRBJ1-2, is KAGVTQTPRYLIKTRGQQVTLSCSPISGHRSVSWYQQTPGQGLQFLFEYFSETQRNKGNFPGRFSGRQFSNSRSEMNVSTLELGDSALYLCASSPDSNYGYTFGSGTRLTVV.

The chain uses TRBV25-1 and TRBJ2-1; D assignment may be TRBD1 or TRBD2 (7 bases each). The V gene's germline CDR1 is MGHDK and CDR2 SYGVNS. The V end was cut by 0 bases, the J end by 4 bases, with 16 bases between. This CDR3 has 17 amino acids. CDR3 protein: CASSEYHGRGGYNEQFF. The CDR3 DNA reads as TGTGCCAGCAGTGAATATCATGGCAGGGGGGGGTACAATGAGCAGTTCTTC. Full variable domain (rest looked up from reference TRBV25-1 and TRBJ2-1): EADIYQTPRYLVIGTGKKITLECSQTMGHDKMYWYQQDPGMELHLIHYSYGVNSTEKGDLSSESTVSRIRTEHFPLTLESARPSHTSQYLCASSEYHGRGGYNEQFFGPGTRLTVL.

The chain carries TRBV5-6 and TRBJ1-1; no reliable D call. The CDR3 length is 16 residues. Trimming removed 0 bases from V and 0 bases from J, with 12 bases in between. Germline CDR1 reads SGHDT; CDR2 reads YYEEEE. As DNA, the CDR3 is TGTGCCAGCAGCTTGGGGGCATATTCTATGAACACTGAAGCTTTCTTT. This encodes CASSLGAYSMNTEAFF.

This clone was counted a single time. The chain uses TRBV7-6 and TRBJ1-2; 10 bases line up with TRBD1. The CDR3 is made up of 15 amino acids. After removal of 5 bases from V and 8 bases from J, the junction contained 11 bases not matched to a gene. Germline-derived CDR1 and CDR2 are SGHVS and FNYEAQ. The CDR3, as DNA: TGTGCCAGCAGCGAACGACCGGGACAGGGGTACGGCTACACCTTC. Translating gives CASSERPGQGYGYTF.

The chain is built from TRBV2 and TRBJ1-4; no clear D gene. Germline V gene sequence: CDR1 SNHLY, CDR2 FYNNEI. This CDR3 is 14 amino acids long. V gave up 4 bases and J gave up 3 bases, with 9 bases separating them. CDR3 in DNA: TGTGCCAGCAGTGTTGGACCGTCTAATGAAAAACTGTTTTTT. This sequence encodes CASSVGPSNEKLFF. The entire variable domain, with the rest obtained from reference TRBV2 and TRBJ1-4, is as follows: EPEVTQTPSHQVTQMGQEVILRCVPISNHLYFYWYRQILGQKVEFLVSFYNNEISEKSEIFDDQFSVERPDGSNFTLKIRSTKLEDSAMYFCASSVGPSNEKLFFGSGTQLSVL.

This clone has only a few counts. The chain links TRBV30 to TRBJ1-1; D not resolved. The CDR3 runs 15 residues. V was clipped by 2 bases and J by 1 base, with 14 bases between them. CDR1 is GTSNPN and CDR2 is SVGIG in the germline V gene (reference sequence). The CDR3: CAWSPWGLKNTEAFF. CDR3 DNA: TGTGCCTGGAGTCCCTGGGGTCTGAAGAACACTGAAGCTTTCTTT.

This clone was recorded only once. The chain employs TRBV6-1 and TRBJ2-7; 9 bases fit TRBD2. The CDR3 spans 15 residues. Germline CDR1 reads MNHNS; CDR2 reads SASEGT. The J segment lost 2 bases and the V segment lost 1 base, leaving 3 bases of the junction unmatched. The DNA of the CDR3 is TGTGCCAGCAGTGAAGGGCGGGGGGGAGCCTACGAGCAGTACTTC. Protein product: CASSEGRGGAYEQYF.

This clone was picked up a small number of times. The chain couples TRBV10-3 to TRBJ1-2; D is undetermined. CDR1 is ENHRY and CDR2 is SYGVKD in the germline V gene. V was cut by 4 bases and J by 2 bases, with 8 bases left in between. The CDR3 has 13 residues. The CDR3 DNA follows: TGTGCCATCAGTGCCCCAAGGAACTATGGCTACACCTTC. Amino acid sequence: CAISAPRNYGYTF.